Shown below are 12 T cell receptor beta chains from a single sample sequenced in a study of T cells in Graves' hyperthyroidism and ophthalmopathy. Amplified TCR beta CDR3 regions derived from RNA transcripts. A first-round RT-PCR of the TCR CDR3 used the HTBI primer set. TCRdb passed the multiplex PCR reads through MiXCR, listing each CDR3 protein once. The data contain around 210,000 distinct CDR3 sequences, roughly a sixth of them singletons. Sequencing was carried out using blood. The receptors stem from a woman aged 45-65 years with Graves' hyperthyroidism.

This clonotype appeared many times. The chain joins TRBV2 to TRBJ2-3; D remains unclear. V lost 7 bases and J 4 bases, leaving 21 bases between the germline ends. The CDR3 loop spans 16 amino acids. Germline-derived CDR1 and CDR2 are SNHLY and FYNNEI. In nucleotides, the CDR3 is TGTGCCAGCACGGCGGCCCCTTACGACCCGGCAGATACGCAGTATTTT. Its translation is CASTAAPYDPADTQYF. Based on the CDR3 plus reference TRBV2 and TRBJ2-3, the full variable domain is EPEVTQTPSHQVTQMGQEVILRCVPISNHLYFYWYRQILGQKVEFLVSFYNNEISEKSEIFDDQFSVERPDGSNFTLKIRSTKLEDSAMYFCASTAAPYDPADTQYFGPGTRLTVL.

This chain links TRBV7-6 with TRBJ2-7; D unresolved. The CDR3 is 15 residues long. CDR1 is SGHVS and CDR2 is FNYEAQ in the germline V gene. V was clipped by 1 base and J by 2 bases, with 12 bases between them. This CDR3 reads CASSLVHGNPYEQYF. Here the CDR3 DNA reads TGTGCCAGCAGCTTAGTTCACGGCAACCCCTACGAGCAGTACTTC.

This clonotype has a count of ten or more. The chain is built from TRBV30 and TRBJ1-1, with TRBD1 as a possible D gene (6 bases). Trimming left V 2 bases short and J 1 base short, with 11 bases between. The CDR3 loop spans 14 amino acids. Per the germline V gene, CDR1 is GTSNPN and CDR2 is SVGIG (reference sequence). CDR3: CAWSPGQSNTEAFF. DNA of the CDR3: TGTGCCTGGAGTCCGGGACAATCGAACACTGAAGCTTTCTTT.

This clonotype was recorded at least ten times. The chain carries TRBV24-1 and TRBJ2-3, with 15 positions matching TRBD2. There are 19 residues in the CDR3. Germline V CDR1 and CDR2: KGHDR, SFDVKD. V was pared by 1 base and J by 0 bases, with 4 bases of the junction left unmatched. CDR3 bases: TGTGCCACCAGTGATTTCGGGACTAGCGGGAGGATGAGCACAGATACGCAGTATTTT. This encodes CATSDFGTSGRMSTDTQYF.

A remark on this clonotype: Since a much larger clone is just one base distant, this may be a read error. The CDR3 DNA is TGTGCCTGGACCCAGGGGAACACTGGAGCTTTCTTT. This sequence encodes CAWTQGNTGAFF. J is TRBJ1-1 and V is TRBV30, with a tentative D call TRBD1 (6 bases). CDR3 length: 12 amino acids. Germline values: CDR1 GTSNPN, CDR2 SVGIG (reference sequence).

The CDR3 sequence is CATRTGGGSPLHF. CDR3 DNA sequence: TGTGCCACCCGGACAGGGGGAGGGTCACCCCTCCACTTT. The chain couples TRBV10-3 to TRBJ1-6; TRBD1 matches at 10 bases. Germline-derived CDR1 and CDR2 are ENHRY and SYGVKD. Trimming at V came to 10 bases and at J to 10 bases, leaving 7 bases not matched to a gene. This CDR3 is built from 13 residues.

This clonotype has a handful of counts. The rearrangement links TRBV20-1 to TRBJ2-3; TRBD2 matches 8 bases. Germline V gives CDR1 DFQATT, CDR2 SNEGSKA (reference sequence). V was clipped by 5 bases and J by 6 bases; unmatched bases: 4. The CDR3 has 12 amino acids. The CDR3 nucleotides are TGCAGTGCTGGACTAGCTTTGGATACGCAGTATTTT. This codes for CSAGLALDTQYF.

DNA for the CDR3: TGTGCCAGCAGCCCCCGGGAAACAGGTCCCTACGAGCAGTACTTC. Protein product: CASSPRETGPYEQYF. The chain links TRBV7-9 to TRBJ2-7; D possibly matches TRBD1 or TRBD2 (5 bases each). V lost 5 bases, J lost 2 bases, and 16 bases lay in between. CDR1 and CDR2 (germline): SEHNR, FQNEAQ (reference sequence). CDR3 length: 15 residues.

With regard to this clonotype: Just one base apart from a much larger clone, this may be a read error. The CDR3 spells CSASGLNYEQFF. CDR3 sequence (DNA): TGCAGTGCTTCCGGACTCAACTACGAGCAGTTCTTC. The chain uses TRBV20-1 and TRBJ2-7, with a possible D match to TRBD2 (5 bases). The J call is in doubt because the DNA end fits TRBJ2-1 better. Germline V gives CDR1 DFQATT, CDR2 SNEGSKA (reference sequence). The CDR3 covers 12 residues.

The chain employs TRBV7-9 and TRBJ2-1; 10 bases agree with TRBD2. Losses at the gene ends were 4 bases for V and 2 bases for J; bases not matched to a gene: 8. Germline values: CDR1 SEHNR, CDR2 FQNEAQ (reference sequence). The CDR3 sequence is 17 residues long. The CDR3 nucleotides read TGTGCCAGCAGCTCCCGGACTAGCGGAGGAACCTACAATGAGCAGTTCTTC. This encodes CASSSRTSGGTYNEQFF.

This clonotype was detected many times. The rearrangement uses TRBV30 and TRBJ2-1, with TRBD2 matching 10 bases. V was pared by 4 bases and J by 4 bases, with 1 base of the junction left unmatched. Germline CDR1 is GTSNPN and CDR2 is SVGIG (reference sequence). The CDR3 sequence is 13 residues long. CDR3 sequence: CAWISGRYNEQFF. The CDR3 DNA reads as TGTGCCTGGATTAGCGGGAGGTACAATGAGCAGTTCTTC. Variable domain in full (rest from reference TRBV30 and TRBJ2-1): SQTIHQWPATLVQPVGSPLSLECTVEGTSNPNLYWYRQAAGRGLQLLFYSVGIGQISSEVPQNLSASRPQDRQFILSSKKLLLSDSGFYLCAWISGRYNEQFFGPGTRLTVL.

The CDR3 spells CASSRGGRARTEAFF. The CDR3, as DNA: TGTGCCAGCAGCCGAGGTGGCAGGGCAAGGACTGAAGCTTTCTTT. The V and J genes are TRBV27 and TRBJ1-1; tentative D call: TRBD1 (5 bases). Trimming shortened V by 6 bases and J by 5 bases, and 19 bases separated the two germline ends. The V gene's germline CDR1 is MNHEY and CDR2 SMNVEV (reference sequence). The CDR3 totals 15 residues.